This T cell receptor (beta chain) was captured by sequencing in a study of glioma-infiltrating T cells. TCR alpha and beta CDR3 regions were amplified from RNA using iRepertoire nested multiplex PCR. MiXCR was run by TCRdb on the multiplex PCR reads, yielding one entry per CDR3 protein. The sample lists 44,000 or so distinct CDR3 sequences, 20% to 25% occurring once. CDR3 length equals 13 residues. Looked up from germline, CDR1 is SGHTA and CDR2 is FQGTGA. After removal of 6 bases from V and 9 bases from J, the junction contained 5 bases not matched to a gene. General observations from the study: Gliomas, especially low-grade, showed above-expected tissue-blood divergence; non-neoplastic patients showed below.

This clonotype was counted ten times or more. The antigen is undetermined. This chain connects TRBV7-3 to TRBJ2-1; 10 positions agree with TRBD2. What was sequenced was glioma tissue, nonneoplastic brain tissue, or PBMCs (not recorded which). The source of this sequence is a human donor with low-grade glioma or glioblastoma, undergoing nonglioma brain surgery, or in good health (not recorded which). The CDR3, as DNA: TGTGCCAGCAGTCTAGCGGGAGCGGGTGAGCAGTTCTTC. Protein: CASSLAGAGEQFF.